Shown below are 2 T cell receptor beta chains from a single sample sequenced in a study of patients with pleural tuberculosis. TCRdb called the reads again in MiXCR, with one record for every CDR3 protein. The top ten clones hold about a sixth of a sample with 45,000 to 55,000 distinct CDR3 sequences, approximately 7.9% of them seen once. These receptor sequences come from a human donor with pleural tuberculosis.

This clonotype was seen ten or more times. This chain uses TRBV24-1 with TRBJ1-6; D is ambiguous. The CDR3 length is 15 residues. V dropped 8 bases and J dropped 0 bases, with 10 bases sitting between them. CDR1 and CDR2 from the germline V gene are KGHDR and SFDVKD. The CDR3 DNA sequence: TGTGCCACCATCAAGCCGGACTCCTATAATTCACCCCTCCACTTT. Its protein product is CATIKPDSYNSPLHF.

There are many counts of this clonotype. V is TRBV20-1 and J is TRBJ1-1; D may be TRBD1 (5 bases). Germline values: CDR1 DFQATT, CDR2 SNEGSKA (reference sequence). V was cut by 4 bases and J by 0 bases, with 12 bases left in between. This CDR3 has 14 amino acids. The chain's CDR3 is CSATGFDMNTEAFF. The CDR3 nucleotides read TGCAGTGCTACAGGGTTTGACATGAACACTGAAGCTTTCTTT.